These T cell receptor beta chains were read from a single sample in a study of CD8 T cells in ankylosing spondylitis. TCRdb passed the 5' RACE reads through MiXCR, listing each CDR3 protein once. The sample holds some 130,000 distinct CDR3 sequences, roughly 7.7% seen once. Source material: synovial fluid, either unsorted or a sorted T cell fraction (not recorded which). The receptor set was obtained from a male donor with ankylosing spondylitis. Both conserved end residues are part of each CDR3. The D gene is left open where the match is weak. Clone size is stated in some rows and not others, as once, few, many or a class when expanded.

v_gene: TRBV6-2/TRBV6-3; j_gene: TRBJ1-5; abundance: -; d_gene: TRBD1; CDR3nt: TGTGCCAGCAGCTGGCGACAGGGAGGCAATCAGCCCCAGCATTTT; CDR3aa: CASSWRQGGNQPQHF
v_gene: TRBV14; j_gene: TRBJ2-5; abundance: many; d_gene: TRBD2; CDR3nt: TGTGCCAGCAGCCGTAATAGACTAGCGGGGAGTTTGGAGACCCAGTACTTC; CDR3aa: CASSRNRLAGSLETQYF
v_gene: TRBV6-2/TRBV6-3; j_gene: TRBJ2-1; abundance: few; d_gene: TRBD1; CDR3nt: TGTGCCAGCAGTTTAATCCGGGACAGGGAGTTCTTC; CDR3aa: CASSLIRDREFF
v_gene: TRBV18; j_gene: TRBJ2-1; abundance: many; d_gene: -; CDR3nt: TGTGCCAGCTCTCTCCTAAGCGAGGACAATGAGCAGTTCTTC; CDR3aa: CASSLLSEDNEQFF
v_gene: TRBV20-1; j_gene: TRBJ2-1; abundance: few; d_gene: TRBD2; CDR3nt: TGCAGTGAAGGGGGACTAGGGTCTAATGAGCAGTTCTTC; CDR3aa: CSEGGLGSNEQFF
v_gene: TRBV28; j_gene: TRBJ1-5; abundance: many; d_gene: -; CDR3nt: TGTGCCAGCAGTTTAGCGGACAGTAGCAATCAGCCCCAGCATTTT; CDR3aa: CASSLADSSNQPQHF
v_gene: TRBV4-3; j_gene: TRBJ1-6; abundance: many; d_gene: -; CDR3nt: TGCGCCAGCAGCCAAAGAGAGGGCGATTCACCCCTCCACTTT; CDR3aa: CASSQREGDSPLHF
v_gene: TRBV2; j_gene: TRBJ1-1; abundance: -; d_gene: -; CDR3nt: TGTGCCAGCAGTGCCCAAGGGGTAGAAGCTTTCTTT; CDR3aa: CASSAQGVEAFF
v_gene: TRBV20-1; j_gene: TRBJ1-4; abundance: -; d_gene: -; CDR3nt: TGCAGTGCTTCGGACACTGCTGAAAAACTGTTTTTT; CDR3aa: CSASDTAEKLFF
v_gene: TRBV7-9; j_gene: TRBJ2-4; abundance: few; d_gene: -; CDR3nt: TGTGCCAGCAGCTTTCTTGCCGGGGGTCAGTACTTC; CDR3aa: CASSFLAGGQYF
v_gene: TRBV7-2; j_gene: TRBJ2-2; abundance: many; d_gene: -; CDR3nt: TGTGCCAGCAGCTCACGAACAGGGACGGGAACCGGGGAGCTGTTTTTT; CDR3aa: CASSSRTGTGTGELFF
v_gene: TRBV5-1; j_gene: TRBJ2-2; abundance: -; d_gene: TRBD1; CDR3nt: TGCGCCAGCAGCTTATCCGGGACAGGGCTAACGAGCACCGGGGAGCTGTTTTTT; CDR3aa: CASSLSGTGLTSTGELFF
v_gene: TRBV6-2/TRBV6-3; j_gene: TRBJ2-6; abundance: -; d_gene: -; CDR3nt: TGTGCCAGCAGTAACCTTGGCGGCTCTGGGGCCAACGTCCTGACTTTC; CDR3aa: CASSNLGGSGANVLTF
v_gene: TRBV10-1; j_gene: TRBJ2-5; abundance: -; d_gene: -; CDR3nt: TGCGCCAGCAGTGCTCAGGCCCAAGAGACCCAGTACTTC; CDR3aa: CASSAQAQETQYF
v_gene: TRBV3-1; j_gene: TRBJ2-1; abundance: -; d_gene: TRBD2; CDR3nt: TGTGCCAGCAGCCAGTTCATCCTAGCGGGAGAGGGGGGGCAGTTCTTC; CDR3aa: CASSQFILAGEGGQFF
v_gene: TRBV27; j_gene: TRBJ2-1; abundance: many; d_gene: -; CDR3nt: TGTGCCAGCAGTGTCCTCACTAGGGGCTCCTACAATGAGCAGTTCTTC; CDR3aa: CASSVLTRGSYNEQFF
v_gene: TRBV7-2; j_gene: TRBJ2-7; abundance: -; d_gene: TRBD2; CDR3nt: TGTGCCAGCAGCCCTGCCGGGACTAACACCTACGAGCAGTACTTC; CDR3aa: CASSPAGTNTYEQYF
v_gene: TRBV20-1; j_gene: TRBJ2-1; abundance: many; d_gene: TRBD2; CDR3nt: TGCAGTGCCTCCTCAGTGGGAAGCGGGAGTGGTGATGAGCAGTTCTTC; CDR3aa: CSASSVGSGSGDEQFF
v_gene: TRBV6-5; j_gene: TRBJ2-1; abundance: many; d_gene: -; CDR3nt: TGTGCCAGCAGTTACTCCGGTTGGCGGCGCGGAGACTCCTACAATGAGCAGTTCTTC; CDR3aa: CASSYSGWRRGDSYNEQFF
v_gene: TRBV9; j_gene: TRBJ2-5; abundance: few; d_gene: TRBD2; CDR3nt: TGTGCCAGCAGCGTAGATCCGACTAGCGGGGGTGAGACCCAGTACTTC; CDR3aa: CASSVDPTSGGETQYF
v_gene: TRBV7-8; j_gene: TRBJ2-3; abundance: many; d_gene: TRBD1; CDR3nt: TGTGCCAGCAGCCCGGGACAGGGGAACCTGTATTTT; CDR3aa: CASSPGQGNLYF
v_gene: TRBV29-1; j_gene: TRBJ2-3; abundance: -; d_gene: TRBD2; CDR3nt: TGCAGCGTTGTAAGTCTTTTAGTAGCGGGGTCGGATACGCAGTATTTT; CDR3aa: CSVVSLLVAGSDTQYF
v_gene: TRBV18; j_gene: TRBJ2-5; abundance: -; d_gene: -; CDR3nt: TGTGCCAGCTCACCACGACAGGCCTCGGGAGAGACCCAGTACTTC; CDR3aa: CASSPRQASGETQYF
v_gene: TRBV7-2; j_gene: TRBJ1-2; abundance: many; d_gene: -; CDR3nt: TGTGCCAGCAGCCCCCGAACTGTTCCTGGCTACACCTTC; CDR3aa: CASSPRTVPGYTF
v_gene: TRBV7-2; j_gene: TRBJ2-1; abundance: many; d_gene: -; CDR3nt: TGTGCCAGCAGCCCAACAGGGTGGTATGAGCAGTTCTTC; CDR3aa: CASSPTGWYEQFF
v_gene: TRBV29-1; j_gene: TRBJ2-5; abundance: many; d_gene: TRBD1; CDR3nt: TGCAGCGTTGAAAAGGACAGGGTCGAGACCCAGTACTTC; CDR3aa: CSVEKDRVETQYF
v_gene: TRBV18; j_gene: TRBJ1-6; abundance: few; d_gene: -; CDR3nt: TGTGCCAGCTCACCAACTACAGGGAATTCACCCCTCCACTTT; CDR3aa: CASSPTTGNSPLHF
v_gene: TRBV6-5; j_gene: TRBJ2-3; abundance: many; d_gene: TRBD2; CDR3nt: TGTGCCAGCAGCCCGGGACTAGCATGGGGTACGCAGTATTTT; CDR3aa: CASSPGLAWGTQYF
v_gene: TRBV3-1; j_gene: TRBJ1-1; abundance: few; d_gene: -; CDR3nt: TGTGCCAGCAGCCAAGAATTTATTGCCGGTTTGAACACTGAAGCTTTCTTT; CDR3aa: CASSQEFIAGLNTEAFF
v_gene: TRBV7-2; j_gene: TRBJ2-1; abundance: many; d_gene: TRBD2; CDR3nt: TGTGCCAGCAGCCCCAGGGGGACTAGCGGGAGTGGGAAAGAGCAGTTCTTC; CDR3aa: CASSPRGTSGSGKEQFF
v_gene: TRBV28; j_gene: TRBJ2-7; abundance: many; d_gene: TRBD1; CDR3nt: TGTGCCAGCAGAGTCAGGGGGTTCTCCTACGAGCAGTACTTC; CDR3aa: CASRVRGFSYEQYF
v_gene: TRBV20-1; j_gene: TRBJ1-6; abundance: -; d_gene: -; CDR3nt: TGCAGTGCCGAGCCCCAGAGGGGAAATAATTCACCCCTCCACTTT; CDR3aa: CSAEPQRGNNSPLHF
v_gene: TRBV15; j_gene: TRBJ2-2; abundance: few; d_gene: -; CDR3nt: TGTGCCACCAGCAGAGGGGGCCGGGTTCGGAGCACCGGGGAGCTGTTTTTT; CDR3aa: CATSRGGRVRSTGELFF
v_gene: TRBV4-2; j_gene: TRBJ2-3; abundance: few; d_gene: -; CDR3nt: TGCGCCAGCAGCCAAGATCTAGCTGCCGCCACAGATACGCAGTATTTT; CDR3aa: CASSQDLAAATDTQYF
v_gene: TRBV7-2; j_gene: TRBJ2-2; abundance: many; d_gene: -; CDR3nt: TGTGCCAGCAGCCGCCGACCCCAGTCAGTTAACGGGGAGCTGTTTTTT; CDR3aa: CASSRRPQSVNGELFF
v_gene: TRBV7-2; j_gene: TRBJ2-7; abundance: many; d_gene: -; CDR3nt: TGTGCCAGCAGCGATCTCGACGCTGGCCCCTACGAGCAGTACTTC; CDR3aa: CASSDLDAGPYEQYF
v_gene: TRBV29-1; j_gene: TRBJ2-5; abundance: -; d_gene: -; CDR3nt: TGCAGCGTTGTCTCAGAGACCCAGTACTTC; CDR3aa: CSVVSETQYF
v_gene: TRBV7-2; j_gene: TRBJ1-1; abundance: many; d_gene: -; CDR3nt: TGTGCCAGCAGCTTAGTTGTCCCGGAATGGACTGAAGCTTTCTTT; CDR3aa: CASSLVVPEWTEAFF
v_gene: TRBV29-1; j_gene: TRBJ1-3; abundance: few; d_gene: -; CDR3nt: TGCAGCGTCGAGACAGGTAGCAACACCATATATTTT; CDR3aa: CSVETGSNTIYF
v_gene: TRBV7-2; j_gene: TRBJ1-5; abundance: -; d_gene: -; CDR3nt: TGTGCCAGCAGCTTAGAGATTAATCAGCCCCAGCATTTT; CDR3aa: CASSLEINQPQHF
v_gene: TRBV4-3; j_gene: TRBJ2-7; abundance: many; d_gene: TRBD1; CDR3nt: TGCGCCAGCAGCCCTGACAGGGAGCCCTCCTACGAGCAGTACTTC; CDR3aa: CASSPDREPSYEQYF
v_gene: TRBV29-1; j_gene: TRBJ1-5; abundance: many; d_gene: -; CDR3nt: TGCAGCGTTGAGGGGGGGGCCGGTCAGCCCCAGCATTTT; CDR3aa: CSVEGGAGQPQHF